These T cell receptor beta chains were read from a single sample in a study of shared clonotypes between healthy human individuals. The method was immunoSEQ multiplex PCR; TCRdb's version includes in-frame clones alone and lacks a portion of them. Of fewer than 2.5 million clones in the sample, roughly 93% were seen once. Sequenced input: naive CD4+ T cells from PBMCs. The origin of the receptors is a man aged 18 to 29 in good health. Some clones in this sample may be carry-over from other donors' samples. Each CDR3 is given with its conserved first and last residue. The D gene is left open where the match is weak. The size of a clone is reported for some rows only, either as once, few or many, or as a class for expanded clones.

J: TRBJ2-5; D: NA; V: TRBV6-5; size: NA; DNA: TGTGCCAGCAGGTCGCTAGGGGGGAGGGGAGAGACCCAGTACTTC; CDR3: CASRSLGGRGETQYF
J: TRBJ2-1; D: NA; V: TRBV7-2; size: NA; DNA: TGTGCCAGCAGCTTGTCCCCCGACCTATCCTACAATGAGCAGTTCTTC; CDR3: CASSLSPDLSYNEQFF
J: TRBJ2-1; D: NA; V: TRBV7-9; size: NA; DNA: TGTGCCAGCAGCTTCTCAAACGCCTACAATGAGCAGTTCTTC; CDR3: CASSFSNAYNEQFF
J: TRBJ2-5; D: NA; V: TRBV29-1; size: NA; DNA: TGCAGCGCGGGCGGAGAGACCCAGTACTTC; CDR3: CSAGGETQYF
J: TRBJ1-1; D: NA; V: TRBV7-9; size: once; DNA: TGTGCCAGCAGCACTAGACAGGCAAAAAACACTGAAGCTTTCTTT; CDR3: CASSTRQAKNTEAFF
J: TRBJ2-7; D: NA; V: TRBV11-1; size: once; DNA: TGTGCCAGCAGTAAAACAATTTTGAACGAGCAGTACTTC; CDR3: CASSKTILNEQYF
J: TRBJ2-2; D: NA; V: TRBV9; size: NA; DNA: TGTGCCAGCAGCGCCCCGAGAGGGGTGCGGTACATGAACACCGGGGAGCTGTTTTTT; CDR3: CASSAPRGVRYMNTGELFF
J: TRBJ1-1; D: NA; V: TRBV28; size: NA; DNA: TGTGCCAGCAGTTACCTGGGGGTCTACACTGAAGCTTTCTTT; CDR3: CASSYLGVYTEAFF
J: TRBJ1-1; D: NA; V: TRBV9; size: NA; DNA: TGTGCCAGCGGGGATTTCGGCAGGCCCTGGACTGAAGCTTTCTTT; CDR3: CASGDFGRPWTEAFF
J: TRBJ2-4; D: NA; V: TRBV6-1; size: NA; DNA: TGTGCCAGCAGTTTTGGGGGCCTAGCCAAAAACATTCAGTACTTC; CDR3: CASSFGGLAKNIQYF
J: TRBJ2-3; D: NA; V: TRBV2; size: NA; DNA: TGTGCCAGCAGCAGTCCAGCGCAGTATTTT; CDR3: CASSSPAQYF
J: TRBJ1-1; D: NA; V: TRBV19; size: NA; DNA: TGTGCCAGTAGTATTGATGAGAACACTGAAGCTTTCTTT; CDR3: CASSIDENTEAFF
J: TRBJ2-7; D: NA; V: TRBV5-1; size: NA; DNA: TGCGCCAGCAGCTTGGAATCCTACGAGCAGTACTTC; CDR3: CASSLESYEQYF
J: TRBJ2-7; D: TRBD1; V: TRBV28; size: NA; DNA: TGTGCCAGCAGTTCAGGGACAGGAAATCCTTACGAGCAGTACTTC; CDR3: CASSSGTGNPYEQYF
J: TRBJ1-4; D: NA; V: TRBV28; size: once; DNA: TGTGCCAGCAGTCTATGGGCGGGGGGAGGTAATGAAAAACTGTTTTTT; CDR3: CASSLWAGGGNEKLFF
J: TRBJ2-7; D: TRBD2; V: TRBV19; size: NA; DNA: TGTGCCAGTAGTATAACTAGCGGGATCGAGCAGTACTTC; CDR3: CASSITSGIEQYF
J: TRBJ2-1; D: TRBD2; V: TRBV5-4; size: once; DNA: TGTGCCAGCAGCTCCACTAGCGGGAGTTACAATGAGCAGTTCTTC; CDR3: CASSSTSGSYNEQFF
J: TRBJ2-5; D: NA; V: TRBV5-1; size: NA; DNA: TGCGCCAGCAGCTTGTTCCCAGGGTCAGAGACCCAGTACTTC; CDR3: CASSLFPGSETQYF
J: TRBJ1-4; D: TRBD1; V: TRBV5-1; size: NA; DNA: TGCGCCAGCAGCTTGTCCGGGACAGGGGGGGAAAAACTGTTTTTT; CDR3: CASSLSGTGGEKLFF
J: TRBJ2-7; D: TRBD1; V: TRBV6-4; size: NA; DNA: TGTGCCAGCAGTGAGGGGGACAGGGGGCAAGAGCAGTACTTC; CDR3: CASSEGDRGQEQYF
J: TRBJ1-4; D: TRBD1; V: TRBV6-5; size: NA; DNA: TGTGCCAGTCAAATAAACAGGGGCGGGGGTGAAAAACTGTTTTTT; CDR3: CASQINRGGGEKLFF
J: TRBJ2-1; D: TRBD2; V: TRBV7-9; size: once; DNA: TGTGCCAGCAGCCCCGCTAGCGGCCACGCCGACAATGAGCAGTTCTTC; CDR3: CASSPASGHADNEQFF
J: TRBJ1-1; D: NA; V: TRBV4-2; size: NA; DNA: TGTGCCAGCTCAAACGTTGGGGGGGCTGAAGCTTTCTTT; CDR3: CASSNVGGAEAFF
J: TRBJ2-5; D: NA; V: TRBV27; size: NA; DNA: TGTGCCAGCAGTAGGATAGCGGTCCGGGAGACCCAGTACTTC; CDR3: CASSRIAVRETQYF
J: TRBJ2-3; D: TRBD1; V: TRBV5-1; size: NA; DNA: TGCGCCAGCAGCTTGGGTGACAGGGACACAGATACGCAGTATTTT; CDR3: CASSLGDRDTDTQYF
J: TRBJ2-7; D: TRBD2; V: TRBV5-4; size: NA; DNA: TGTGCCAGCAGCTTGGTCTCGGGGGGGCTCTCCTACGAGCAGTACTTC; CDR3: CASSLVSGGLSYEQYF
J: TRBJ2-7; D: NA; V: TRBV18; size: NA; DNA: TGTGCCAGCTCACCATCCCGGGTCTACGAGCAGTACTTC; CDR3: CASSPSRVYEQYF
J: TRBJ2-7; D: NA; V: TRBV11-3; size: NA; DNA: TGTGCCAGCAGCTTAGATTTGGCGGAGAGCTCCTACGAGCAGTACTTC; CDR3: CASSLDLAESSYEQYF
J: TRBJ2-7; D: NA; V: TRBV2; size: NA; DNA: TGTGCCAGCACGGGACCGGGACGCCGCCACGAGCAGTACTTC; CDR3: CASTGPGRRHEQYF
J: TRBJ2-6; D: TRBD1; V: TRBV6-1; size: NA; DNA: TGTGCCAGCAGGACAGGGGTAGCTGGGGCCAACGTCCTGACTTTC; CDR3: CASRTGVAGANVLTF
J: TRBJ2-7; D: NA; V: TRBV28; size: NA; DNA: TGTGCCAGCAGTTTACCCGGAGCCTACGAGCAGTACTTC; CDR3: CASSLPGAYEQYF
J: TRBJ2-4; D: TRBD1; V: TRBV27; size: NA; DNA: TGTGCCAGCAGTTTTATTACAGGGGGAACCAAAAACATTCAGTACTTC; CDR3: CASSFITGGTKNIQYF
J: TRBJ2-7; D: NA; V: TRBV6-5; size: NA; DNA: TGTGCCAGCAGCCGGTCCGGACCCATGGTCTACGAGCAGTACTTC; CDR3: CASSRSGPMVYEQYF
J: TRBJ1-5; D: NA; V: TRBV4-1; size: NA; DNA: TGCGCCAGCAGCCAGGACGACAGGTACAATCAGCCCCAGCATTTT; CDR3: CASSQDDRYNQPQHF
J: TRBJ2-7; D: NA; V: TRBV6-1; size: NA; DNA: TGTGCCAGCAGTGAAGACTTTTTGGGGTACGAGCAGTACTTC; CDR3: CASSEDFLGYEQYF
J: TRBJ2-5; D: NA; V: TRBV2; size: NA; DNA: TGTGCCAGCACCCGAAGGGTGGGGCTAGAGAGTTCCTGGGAGACCCAGTACTTC; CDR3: CASTRRVGLESSWETQYF
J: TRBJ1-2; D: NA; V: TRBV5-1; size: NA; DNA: TGCGCCAGCAGCAGTACCGCAGCTAACTATGGCTACACCTTC; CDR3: CASSSTAANYGYTF
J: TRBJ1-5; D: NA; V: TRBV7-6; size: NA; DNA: TGTGCCAGCAGCTTATCAGGGGAGGCTCAGCCCCAGCATTTT; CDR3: CASSLSGEAQPQHF
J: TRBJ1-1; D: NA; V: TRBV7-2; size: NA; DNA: TGTGCCAGCAGCTTAGGGTGGGCTGAAGCTTTCTTT; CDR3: CASSLGWAEAFF
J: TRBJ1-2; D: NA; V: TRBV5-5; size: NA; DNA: TGTGCCAGCAGCTTGGGACTCAACAGTAACTATGGCTACACCTTC; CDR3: CASSLGLNSNYGYTF
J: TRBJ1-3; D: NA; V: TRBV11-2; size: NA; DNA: TGTGCCAGCAGCCGATGGTCGAGCTCTGGAAACACCATATATTTT; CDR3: CASSRWSSSGNTIYF
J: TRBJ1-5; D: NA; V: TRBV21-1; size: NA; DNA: TGTGCCAGCAGCAAAGCACAGGAGGCCAATCAGCCCCAGCATTTT; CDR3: CASSKAQEANQPQHF
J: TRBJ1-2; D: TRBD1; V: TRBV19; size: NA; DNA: TGTGCCAGTATAGGGGCGCGGGACAGGACTACAAACTATGGCTACACCTTC; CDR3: CASIGARDRTTNYGYTF
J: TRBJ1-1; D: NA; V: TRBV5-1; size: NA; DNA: TGCGCCAGCAGCTTAGTTGGGGGCCGTAACACTGAAGCTTTCTTT; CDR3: CASSLVGGRNTEAFF
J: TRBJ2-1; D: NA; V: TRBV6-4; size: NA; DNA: TGTGCCAGCAGTGACCCCTCTAATGAGCAGTTCTTC; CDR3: CASSDPSNEQFF